The 27 T cell receptor beta chains presented below share a single source sample, sequenced in a study of blood T cell repertoires in COVID-19. Repertoires were generated with immunoSEQ multiplex PCR, while TCRdb's copy carries only in-frame clones and drops some. The repertoire has 180,000 or so clones, 83% of them found once; the top ten carry roughly 4%. The material sequenced was PBMCs or T cells enriched from blood (not recorded which). These receptors came from a woman aged 50 to 60 in a cohort exposed to, infected with or recovered from COVID-19 (not recorded which).

The chain joins TRBV15 to TRBJ2-2; D unclear. Germline values: CDR1 LNHNV, CDR2 YYDKDF (reference sequence). This CDR3 contains 15 residues. The V end lost 1 base, the J end lost 0 bases, and 6 bases lay between the germline ends. CDR3 residues: CATSRGSSNTGELFF. CDR3 in DNA: TGTGCCACCAGCAGAGGCAGTTCGAACACCGGGGAGCTGTTTTTT.

CDR3 sequence reads: CASSPWDTPYEQYF. As DNA, the CDR3 is TGTGCCAGTAGTCCCTGGGACACCCCCTACGAGCAGTACTTC. The chain carries TRBV19 and TRBJ2-7, with a tentative D call TRBD1 (6 bases). Germline V lookup: CDR1 LNHDA, CDR2 SQIVND (reference sequence). The CDR3 spans 14 residues. Trimming removed 5 bases from V and 2 bases from J, with 13 bases in between.

Only a few counts were recorded for this clone. This rearrangement joins TRBV4-1 to TRBJ2-3; maybe TRBD2 (7 bases). The CDR3 is 16 amino acids. Germline V lookup: CDR1 MGHRA, CDR2 YSYEKL. V dropped 0 bases and J dropped 4 bases, with 14 bases sitting between them. CDR3: CASSQELRGRPDTQYF. The CDR3 DNA reads as TGCGCCAGCAGCCAAGAACTGCGGGGGCGCCCAGATACGCAGTATTTT.

A word on this clone: Other nucleotide sequences in the sample specify the same CDR3. V gene TRBV3-1 (or the pseudogene TRBV3-2) combines with J gene TRBJ1-1; D gene unclear. V was cut by 1 base and J by 1 base, with 10 bases left in between. CDR3 length equals 15 residues. CDR1 and CDR2 (germline): LGHDT, YNNKEL (reference sequence). CDR3: CASSQGRSGNTEAFF. Here the CDR3 DNA reads TGTGCCAGCAGCCAAGGGAGGAGCGGGAACACTGAAGCTTTCTTT.

This rearrangement joins TRBV19 to TRBJ2-7; TRBD1 agrees at 9 bases. Germline V gives CDR1 LNHDA, CDR2 SQIVND (reference sequence). This CDR3 spans 14 amino acids. The J segment lost 4 bases and the V segment lost 6 bases, leaving 7 bases of the junction unmatched. The chain's CDR3 is CASSSRTGVYEQYF. The DNA for the CDR3 is TGTGCCAGTAGCTCCCGGACAGGGGTGTACGAGCAGTACTTC.

This clone was seen only once. This chain joins TRBV29-1 and TRBJ2-5, with a weak D call TRBD2 (5 bases). V lost 7 bases to trimming and J lost 2 bases, with 14 bases between them. Germline V gene data show CDR1 as SQVTM and CDR2 as ANQGSEA. The CDR3 has 13 residues. The CDR3 bases are TGCAGCGCCGCATTTAGCGCTCAAGAGACCCAGTACTTC. It yields the protein CSAAFSAQETQYF.

The V gene is TRBV27, the J gene TRBJ2-7; 13 nucleotides match TRBD2. The V and J ends lost 5 bases and 3 bases, in that order; junction bases with no gene match: 1. CDR1 and CDR2 from the germline V gene are MNHEY and SMNVEV (reference sequence). This CDR3 is built from 14 residues. The CDR3 sequence: CASSGLAGVYEQYF. For the CDR3, the DNA is TGTGCCAGCAGTGGACTAGCGGGAGTCTACGAGCAGTACTTC.

In its sample, this clone was seen once. This sequence joins TRBV3-1 (or the pseudogene TRBV3-2) and TRBJ1-1, with D unclear. The CDR3 runs to 12 residues. Trimming cost V 1 base and J 11 bases, with 11 bases left between them. Germline CDR1 reads LGHDT; CDR2 reads YNNKEL (reference sequence). The CDR3 protein is CASSQGGRVAFF. In nucleotides, the CDR3 is TGTGCCAGCAGCCAAGGTGGGAGGGTGGCTTTCTTT.

A single count supports this clone. This rearrangement joins TRBV28 to TRBJ2-6; D is unresolved. V gave up 3 bases and J gave up 0 bases, with 3 bases separating them. Germline V CDR1 and CDR2: MDHEN, SYDVKM. There are 14 residues in the CDR3. CDR3 amino acids: CASSFGSGANVLTF. In nucleotides, the CDR3 is TGTGCCAGCAGTTTCGGCTCTGGGGCCAACGTCCTGACTTTC.

The rearrangement uses TRBV6-2 or TRBV6-3 and TRBJ1-5; D may be TRBD1 (6 bases). This CDR3 has 14 amino acids. Germline V gives CDR1 MNHEY, CDR2 SVGEGT. V was cut by 5 bases and J by 7 bases, with 15 bases left in between. CDR3 sequence: CASSSDRSGQPQHF. In nucleotides, the CDR3 is TGTGCCAGCAGTAGTGACAGGTCCGGGCAGCCCCAGCATTTT.

At least ten counts were recorded for this clone. The chain recombines TRBV25-1 with TRBJ2-3; no definite D call. V dropped 6 bases and J dropped 7 bases, with 11 bases sitting between them. This CDR3 region has 12 residues. Looked up from germline, CDR1 is MGHDK and CDR2 is SYGVNS. The CDR3 coding sequence is TGTGCCAGCAGCATGGAGAGCAATACGCAGTATTTT. As protein: CASSMESNTQYF.

The gene calls are TRBV7-9 and TRBJ1-2; D is ambiguous. Germline loops: CDR1 SEHNR, CDR2 FQNEAQ (reference sequence). The CDR3 consists of 13 residues. Trimming removed 3 bases at V and 2 bases at J, with 7 bases between. CDR3 in DNA: TGTGCCAGCAGCTTGTACAAAAACTATGGCTACACCTTC. The encoded protein is CASSLYKNYGYTF.

This rearrangement joins TRBV30 to TRBJ1-2, with D perhaps matching TRBD1 (6 bases). V lost 0 bases and J 12 bases, leaving 14 bases between the germline ends. Germline V gene lookup returns CDR1 GTSNPN and CDR2 SVGIG (reference sequence). The CDR3 spans 12 residues. The CDR3 nucleotides are TGTGCCTGGAGTGTACAGGGACAAGACAACACCTTC. Protein: CAWSVQGQDNTF.

The rearrangement uses TRBV14 and TRBJ1-3, with D uncertain. Germline lookup yields CDR1 SGHDN and CDR2 FVKESK. V was clipped by 4 bases and J by 0 bases, with 7 bases between them. The CDR3 spans 14 residues. For the CDR3, the DNA is TGTGCCAGCAGCCTAGTGAGCTCTGGAAACACCATATATTTT. Protein: CASSLVSSGNTIYF.

The chain is built from TRBV5-6 and TRBJ1-4, with D possibly TRBD1 on 5 matching bases. The germline V and J ends were trimmed by 4 bases and 8 bases, with 15 bases remaining between them. The CDR3 is 14 amino acids. Germline V gene lookup returns CDR1 SGHDT and CDR2 YYEEEE. The CDR3 coding sequence is TGTGCCAGCAGCCCGGAGGGGATAGACGAAAAACTGTTTTTT. This codes for CASSPEGIDEKLFF.

V is TRBV27 and J is TRBJ1-2; D might be TRBD1 (5 bases). Germline V gene lookup returns CDR1 MNHEY and CDR2 SMNVEV (reference sequence). The CDR3 is 14 residues long. The ends were cut back, 5 bases at V and 8 bases at J, with 18 bases in the middle. CDR3 coding DNA: TGTGCCAGCAGTACCCTCGGACATGCGGGGGGCTACACCTTC. Its translation is CASSTLGHAGGYTF.

The V gene is TRBV7-2, the J gene TRBJ2-1; 8 bases are a match to TRBD2. This CDR3 is 16 amino acids long. Trimming cost V 0 bases and J 4 bases; bases outside gene matches: 5. Germline lookup yields CDR1 SGHTA and CDR2 FQGNSA. CDR3: CASSLARGLDYNEQFF. DNA of the CDR3: TGTGCCAGCAGCTTAGCGAGGGGACTAGATTACAATGAGCAGTTCTTC.

This chain joins TRBV7-8 and TRBJ2-3; D gene unclear. The ends were cut back, 8 bases at V and 0 bases at J, with 12 bases in the middle. The V gene's germline CDR1 is SGHVS and CDR2 FQNEAQ. The CDR3 length is 14 residues. In DNA form, the CDR3 reads TGTGCCAGCGGCGGAACACCTAGCACAGATACGCAGTATTTT. It specifies CASGGTPSTDTQYF.

This chain uses TRBV14 with TRBJ2-1; TRBD2 agrees at 12 bases. Germline loops: CDR1 SGHDN, CDR2 FVKESK. V was clipped by 4 bases and J by 14 bases; unmatched bases: 15. The CDR3 covers 16 residues. In DNA form, the CDR3 reads TGTGCCAGCAGCCGCCCGCTAGCGGGAGGGCCGGATGTGGAGTTCTTC. Translating it yields CASSRPLAGGPDVEFF.

The rearrangement links TRBV19 to TRBJ1-2, with TRBD1 as a possible D gene (5 bases). The germline V and J ends were trimmed by 6 bases and 8 bases, with 22 bases remaining between them. The CDR3 is 15 amino acids. CDR1 is LNHDA and CDR2 is SQIVND in the germline V gene (reference sequence). The CDR3 DNA reads TGTGCCAGTAGGACACCGGAGCCAGGGAGGACCGGCTACACCTTC. This encodes CASRTPEPGRTGYTF.

This chain connects TRBV19 to TRBJ1-6; 7 bases line up with TRBD1. Germline CDR1 is LNHDA and CDR2 is SQIVND (reference sequence). V dropped 6 bases and J dropped 3; count of bases not matched to a gene: 8. The CDR3 extends over 16 amino acids. The CDR3 DNA sequence: TGTGCCAGTAGGTCGCGGGGACAGCTCTATAATTCACCCCTCCACTTT. Protein product: CASRSRGQLYNSPLHF.

In regard to this clone: Other DNA sequences from this sample encode an identical CDR3 as well. The chain has TRBV19 and TRBJ1-5; maybe TRBD1 (6 bases). In germline, CDR1 is LNHDA, CDR2 SQIVND (reference sequence). The CDR3 consists of 14 residues. V was clipped by 3 bases and J by 2 bases, with 8 bases between them. The CDR3 loop reads CASSISGGNQPQHF. Here the CDR3 DNA reads TGTGCCAGTAGTATTTCAGGGGGCAATCAGCCCCAGCATTTT.

The rearrangement uses TRBV28 and TRBJ1-1, with a weak D call TRBD1 (6 bases). V was trimmed by 6 bases and J by 4 bases, leaving 12 bases between them. Looked up from germline, CDR1 is MDHEN and CDR2 is SYDVKM. The length of the CDR3 is 13 residues. Written as DNA, the CDR3 is TGTGCCAGCAGCGAAAGGACAGTCACTGAAGCTTTCTTT. Its translation: CASSERTVTEAFF.

The CDR3 region has the DNA TGCGCCAGCAGCCTTACCGAGAGTGAGCAGTTCTTC. Translated, it gives CASSLTESEQFF. J is TRBJ2-1 and V is TRBV4-1; D unclear. Between the trimmed V and J ends, which lost 4 bases and 9 bases, there was a span of 10 bases. This CDR3 has 12 residues. Germline CDR1 MGHRA, CDR2 YSYEKL.

V gene TRBV5-8 combines with J gene TRBJ1-6; D possibly corresponds to TRBD1 (5 bases). Per germline, CDR1 SGHTS and CDR2 YDEGEE. This CDR3 region has 14 residues. The V end was cut by 2 bases, the J end by 5 bases, with 8 bases between. CDR3 amino acids: CASSFLGDNSPLHF. The CDR3 DNA is TGTGCCAGCAGCTTTCTAGGGGATAATTCACCCCTCCACTTT.

V is TRBV5-4 and J is TRBJ2-5; 7 bases fit TRBD2. CDR3 length: 16 residues. The V gene end was trimmed by 4 bases and the J gene end by 5 bases; junction bases not matched to a gene: 14. Per germline, CDR1 SGHNT and CDR2 YYREEE (reference sequence). This chain's CDR3 is CASSRAPDAGGETQYF. The CDR3, as DNA: TGTGCCAGCAGCCGCGCCCCGGACGCCGGGGGGGAGACCCAGTACTTC. Based on the CDR3 plus reference TRBV5-4 and TRBJ2-5, the full variable domain is ETGVTQSPTHLIKTRGQQVTLRCSSQSGHNTVSWYQQALGQGPQFIFQYYREEENGRGNFPPRFSGLQFPNYSSELNVNALELDDSALYLCASSRAPDAGGETQYFGPGTRLLVL.

The J gene is TRBJ1-3, the V gene TRBV4-2; a possible D gene is TRBD1 (6 bases). The germline V and J ends were trimmed by 4 bases and 3 bases, with 13 bases remaining between them. The length of the CDR3 is 15 residues. Germline V gene lookup returns CDR1 LGHNA and CDR2 YNFKEQ. The CDR3 coding sequence is TGTGCCAGCAGCCCCTTTACAGGGAATGGAAACACCATATATTTT. This translates into CASSPFTGNGNTIYF.